Presented here are 12 T cell receptor beta chains from one specimen sequenced in a study of T cells in Graves' hyperthyroidism and ophthalmopathy. Authors of the study amplified TCR beta CDR3 regions from RNA transcripts. A first-round RT-PCR of the TCR CDR3 used the HTBI primer set. MiXCR, applied by TCRdb to the multiplex PCR reads, yields one record per CDR3 protein. The repertoire has about 330,000 distinct CDR3 sequences, 12% to 15% of them found once; the top ten carry 34%. The sample was blood. All receptors derive from a woman aged 40 to 50 with Graves' ophthalmopathy.

This clonotype was picked up many times. V usage is TRBV28 and J usage is TRBJ2-2; tentatively, D is TRBD1 (6 bases). The CDR3 length is 16 residues. Germline loops: CDR1 MDHEN, CDR2 SYDVKM. V lost 1 base and J lost 6, with 15 bases in between. The CDR3, as DNA: TGTGCCAGCAGTTTATTCCAGGGGCCTGTCCCCGGGGAGCTGTTTTTT. This codes for CASSLFQGPVPGELFF.

This clonotype was counted ten times or more. The chain recombines TRBV20-1 with TRBJ1-4; D is unresolved. V was shortened by 6 bases and J by 8 bases, with 22 bases between the two germline ends. The germline gives CDR1 DFQATT, CDR2 SNEGSKA (reference sequence). CDR3 length: 15 amino acids. In nucleotides, the CDR3 is TGCAGTGCGGTCCGGGCTCAAAGGGAGAGGGAAAAACTGTTTTTT. Its translation: CSAVRAQREREKLFF.

The chain joins TRBV3-1 to TRBJ1-6; no clear D. The CDR3 has 14 amino acids. With 3 bases removed from V and 8 bases from J, the gap between germline ends came to 11 bases. The V gene's germline CDR1 is LGHDT and CDR2 YNNKEL (reference sequence). CDR3 region: CASSHFPSDSPLHF. The DNA of the CDR3 is TGTGCCAGCAGCCACTTCCCCAGCGATTCACCCCTCCACTTT.

The rearrangement links TRBV7-9 to TRBJ2-5; D uncertain. The CDR3 has 17 amino acids. V shed 5 bases and J shed 0 bases, with 19 bases lying between them. The germline gives CDR1 SEHNR, CDR2 FQNEAQ (reference sequence). The CDR3 region is CASSQKRTTSYQETQYF. The CDR3, as DNA: TGTGCCAGCAGCCAAAAGAGGACCACATCGTACCAAGAGACCCAGTACTTC. Using reference TRBV7-9 and TRBJ2-5 for the parts outside the CDR3, the full variable domain is DTGVSQNPRHKITKRGQNVTFRCDPISEHNRLYWYRQTLGQGPEFLTYFQNEAQLEKSRLLSDRFSAERPKGSFSTLEIQRTEQGDSAMYLCASSQKRTTSYQETQYFGPGTRLLVL.

This clonotype was recorded at least ten times. This chain uses TRBV20-1 with TRBJ1-6; no clear D gene. Between the trimmed V and J ends, which lost 0 bases and 7 bases, there was a span of 16 bases. The CDR3 runs to 16 residues. In germline, CDR1 is DFQATT, CDR2 SNEGSKA (reference sequence). Written as DNA, the CDR3 is TGCAGTGCTAGAGACGAGGCGGCAGCGGCAAATTCACCCCTCCACTTT. Protein: CSARDEAAAANSPLHF.

This clonotype was seen many times. The CDR3 here is CASSPYRVSGDTQYF. CDR3 DNA: TGTGCCAGCAGTCCATATCGGGTCTCCGGGGATACGCAGTATTTT. V and J are TRBV12-3 or TRBV12-4 and TRBJ2-3; D call uncertain. Trimming pared 5 bases from V and 6 bases from J, leaving 18 bases between. The CDR3 is 15 amino acids.

This clonotype occurred many times. The rearrangement links TRBV7-9 to TRBJ2-2; no reliable D call. The germline CDR1 and CDR2 sequences are SEHNR and FQNEAQ (reference sequence). V lost 8 bases to trimming and J lost 6 bases, with 4 bases between them. This CDR3 has 10 residues. DNA for the CDR3: TGTGCCAGCTTAGCCGGGGAGCTGTTTTTT. It translates to CASLAGELFF.

This clonotype was counted ten times or more. The chain links TRBV15 to TRBJ2-7; D may correspond to TRBD1 or TRBD2 (5 bases each). The germline V gene has CDR1 LNHNV and CDR2 YYDKDF (reference sequence). This CDR3 contains 15 residues. V gave up 6 bases and J gave up 3 bases, with 18 bases separating them. The CDR3 nucleotides read TGTGCCACCAGTAGGGACCGGGACGGCTTCTACGAGCAGTACTTC. It yields the protein CATSRDRDGFYEQYF.

The gene calls are TRBV11-3 and TRBJ2-3, with D tentatively TRBD2 (6 bases). There are 13 residues in the CDR3. Per the germline V gene, CDR1 is SGHNT and CDR2 is YENEEA. V lost 1 base and J 5 bases, leaving 7 bases between the germline ends. This CDR3 is CASSLGREDTQYF. In DNA form, the CDR3 reads TGTGCCAGCAGCTTAGGGAGGGAAGATACGCAGTATTTT.

This clonotype has a count of ten or more. The chain uses TRBV27 and TRBJ1-4, with unresolved D. V lost 5 bases, J lost 8 bases, and 18 bases lay in between. This CDR3 spans 15 amino acids. Looked up from germline, CDR1 is MNHEY and CDR2 is SMNVEV (reference sequence). The CDR3: CASSPQIWGGEKLFF. The CDR3 DNA reads TGTGCCAGCAGTCCGCAGATTTGGGGAGGGGAAAAACTGTTTTTT. Supplemented by reference TRBV27 and TRBJ1-4, the full variable domain reads EAQVTQNPRYLITVTGKKLTVTCSQNMNHEYMSWYRQDPGLGLRQIYYSMNVEVTDKGDVPEGYKVSRKEKRNFPLILESPSPNQTSLYFCASSPQIWGGEKLFFGSGTQLSVL.

This clonotype was seen only a few times. The V call is TRBV19, the J call TRBJ2-1, with 10 bases lining up with TRBD2. V was pared by 7 bases and J by 8 bases, with 14 bases of the junction left unmatched. The CDR3 totals 16 residues. Germline CDR1 reads LNHDA; CDR2 reads SQIVND (reference sequence). DNA for the CDR3: TGTGCCAGTACCCCCTTGACTAGCGGGTATTACGATGAGCAGTTCTTC. Translation gives CASTPLTSGYYDEQFF.

This clonotype was counted at least ten times. The chain carries TRBV10-3 and TRBJ1-2, with 7 positions matching TRBD1. Germline lookup yields CDR1 ENHRY and CDR2 SYGVKD. The junction had 11 bases not matched to a gene; V was cut back by 6 bases and J by 7 bases. The CDR3 is 14 residues long. The CDR3 loop reads CAISVDREGLGYTF. The DNA of the CDR3 is TGTGCCATCAGCGTCGACAGGGAAGGTCTTGGCTACACCTTC.